These 25 T cell receptor beta chains were sequenced from one sample in a study of human T cells and chemical hapten exposure (dated by TCRdb to 2020 to 2022). The library came from RACE. The instrument was a NextSeq 500. TCRdb applied fastp at Q25 and MiXCR to the public reads, then kept only in-frame beta chains. When rows share a CDR3 protein, they turn into one entry using the most common DNA and genes. Counted in this sample were 70,000 to 95,000 distinct CDR3 sequences; about 6.6% of them appeared once. Of the sample, approximately 1.2% is held by the ten largest clones. Interpreted using the paper, the time point label stands for: patch test 2, 6 weeks after DPC sensitization. Interpreted using the paper, the treatment or condition label stands for: therapeutic diphenylcyclopropenone sensitization with weekly scalp DPC. The sequencing here drew on whole blood, taken in connection with sensitization to the hapten diphenylcyclopropenone (DPC). The receptors derive from a woman in her 30s with alopecia areata. Some clones in this sample may be carry-over from other donors' samples.

This clonotype appeared many times. The V gene is TRBV30, the J gene TRBJ2-7; the match to TRBD1 covers 8 bases. The CDR3 is 13 amino acids. The junction had 5 bases not matched to a gene; V was cut back by 4 bases and J by 3 bases. CDR1 is GTSNPN, CDR2 SVGIG, per germline (reference sequence). CDR3 loop: CAWTGTGYYEQYF. The CDR3 bases are TGTGCCTGGACCGGGACAGGATACTACGAGCAGTACTTC.

This clonotype appeared many times. V usage is TRBV30 and J usage is TRBJ2-7; 13 bases are shared with TRBD2. With 2 bases clipped from V and 3 bases from J, the junction kept 4 bases outside the gene matches. The CDR3 covers 15 residues. CDR1 GTSNPN and CDR2 SVGIG come from the germline V gene (reference sequence). The CDR3 coding sequence is TGTGCCTGGAGTACATGGACTAGCGGGGGCTACGAGCAGTACTTC. This gives the protein CAWSTWTSGGYEQYF.

This rearrangement joins TRBV5-6 to TRBJ1-1; D is perhaps TRBD1 (6 bases). The CDR3 extends over 14 amino acids. CDR1 SGHDT and CDR2 YYEEEE come from the germline V gene. Trimming removed 4 bases from V and 2 bases from J, with 12 bases in between. CDR3: CASSVDRRNTEAFF. The CDR3 nucleotides read TGTGCCAGCAGCGTTGACAGGAGAAACACTGAAGCTTTCTTT.

This clonotype was counted ten times or more. The J gene is TRBJ1-1, the V gene TRBV6-1; TRBD1 matches 8 bases. Germline V CDR1 and CDR2: MNHNS, SASEGT. This CDR3 has 15 amino acids. The V gene end was trimmed by 6 bases and the J gene end by 4 bases; junction bases not matched to a gene: 10. CDR3 nucleotides: TGTGCCAGCAGGCACTCAGGGGGCTGGGTCACTGAAGCTTTCTTT. Translated, it gives CASRHSGGWVTEAFF.

This clonotype was observed a few times. The rearrangement uses TRBV5-1 and TRBJ1-3, with a weak D call TRBD1 (6 bases). Germline-derived CDR1 and CDR2 are SGHRS and YFSETQ. Deletions cut 0 bases from V and 3 bases from J, with 10 bases between. CDR3 size: 15 residues. The CDR3: CASSLVQGGGNTIYF. The CDR3 nucleotides read TGCGCCAGCAGCTTGGTACAGGGAGGTGGAAACACCATATATTTT.

The chain has TRBV6-6 and TRBJ2-3, with no clear D. This CDR3 is built from 11 residues. Germline V lookup: CDR1 MNHNY, CDR2 SVGAGI (reference sequence). V lost 5 bases and J lost 5, with 5 bases in between. The CDR3 nucleotides are TGTGCCAGCAGTCGAGAAGATACGCAGTATTTT. This sequence encodes CASSREDTQYF.

Ten or more counts support this clonotype. The rearrangement uses TRBV5-1 and TRBJ1-1; 12 bases line up with TRBD1. Trimming took 4 bases from V and 4 from J; bases not matched to a gene: 5. Germline CDR1 reads SGHRS; CDR2 reads YFSETQ. CDR3 length: 15 amino acids. The chain's CDR3 is CASSRGTGGSTEAFF. CDR3 sequence (DNA): TGCGCCAGCAGCAGAGGGACAGGGGGCAGCACTGAAGCTTTCTTT.

The sample holds a few counts of this clonotype. The V call is TRBV18, the J call TRBJ1-1; perhaps TRBD1 as D (5 bases). V shed 2 bases and J shed 4 bases, with 11 bases lying between them. Looked up from germline, CDR1 is KGHSH and CDR2 is LQKENI. CDR3 length: 14 amino acids. The CDR3 DNA follows: TGTGCCAGCTCACCAATCCAGGGCGGCACTGAAGCTTTCTTT. Its protein is CASSPIQGGTEAFF.

With regard to this clonotype: This may arise from a read error, as a much more abundant clone is one base away. The rearrangement joins TRBV6-1 to TRBJ1-2; D ambiguous. Germline V gives CDR1 MNHNS, CDR2 SASEGT. The CDR3 length is 13 residues. The CDR3 DNA is TGTGCCAGCAGTCGGGCAGGCCACTATGGCGACACCTTC. Protein sequence: CASSRAGHYGDTF.

Many counts were recorded for this clonotype. V is TRBV29-1 and J is TRBJ1-1; TRBD1 agrees at 7 bases. There are 13 residues in the CDR3. Germline CDR1 is SQVTM and CDR2 is ANQGSEA. Germline trimming cut 3 bases from V and 1 base from J; bases unmatched to any gene: 2. The CDR3: CSVDQGGNTEAFF. In DNA form, the CDR3 reads TGCAGCGTTGATCAGGGGGGGAACACTGAAGCTTTCTTT.

V usage is TRBV18 and J usage is TRBJ1-1; 7 bases match TRBD1. The germline CDR1 and CDR2 sequences are KGHSH and LQKENI. V shed 5 bases, J shed 5 bases, and the junction held 8 bases outside the gene matches. The CDR3 contains 14 residues. DNA of the CDR3: TGTGCCAGCTCAGCGGGACAGTCGACGACTGAAGCTTTCTTT. Translated, it gives CASSAGQSTTEAFF.

This clonotype appeared many times. V and J are TRBV3-1 and TRBJ2-7; D unresolved. This CDR3 spans 15 amino acids. Trimming pared 0 bases from V and 4 bases from J, leaving 13 bases between. Germline lookup yields CDR1 LGHDT and CDR2 YNNKEL (reference sequence). The CDR3 bases are TGTGCCAGCAGCCAAGATTCGCAGAGATCTTACGAGCAGTACTTC. Amino acid sequence: CASSQDSQRSYEQYF.

This clonotype was detected ten times or more. The rearrangement links TRBV7-9 to TRBJ1-1, with 9 bases identical to TRBD1. V shed 5 bases and J 4 bases; nucleotides not matched to a gene: 14. This CDR3 is 17 amino acids long. Germline CDR1 is SEHNR and CDR2 is FQNEAQ (reference sequence). DNA of the CDR3: TGTGCCAGCAGCGCCCGGGACAGGGTGGCCAAGAGCACTGAAGCTTTCTTT. Its translation: CASSARDRVAKSTEAFF.

This clonotype has at least ten counts. This rearrangement joins TRBV5-1 to TRBJ1-1; 10 nucleotides match TRBD1. V gave up 4 bases and J gave up 5 bases; unmatched junction bases: 2. Germline lookup yields CDR1 SGHRS and CDR2 YFSETQ. This CDR3 region has 13 residues. CDR3 sequence reads: CASSGGQGTEAFF. DNA of the CDR3: TGCGCCAGCAGCGGGGGACAGGGGACTGAAGCTTTCTTT.

A single count supports this clonotype. A much bigger clone sits one base away, suggesting this may be a read error. V is TRBV7-6 and J is TRBJ2-6, with D tentatively TRBD1 (5 bases). This CDR3 has 19 residues. Germline loops: CDR1 SGHVS, CDR2 FNYEAQ. The CDR3 protein is CASSPHYGSQGSRANVLTF. CDR3 nucleotides: TGTGCCAGCAGCCCACACTACGGTTCGCAGGGCTCTAGGGCCAACGTCCTGACTTTC.

A few counts support this clonotype. The chain uses TRBV5-1 and TRBJ1-2; tentatively, D is TRBD1 (6 bases). V was pared by 3 bases and J by 6 bases, with 18 bases between. The V gene's germline CDR1 is SGHRS and CDR2 YFSETQ. CDR3 length: 15 residues. Here the CDR3 reads CASSSLRGTGDGYTF. CDR3 DNA: TGCGCCAGCAGCTCTCTCAGGGGCACCGGGGATGGCTACACCTTC.

There are many counts of this clonotype. This chain uses TRBV11-3 with TRBJ2-2; D tentatively reads TRBD1 or TRBD2 (5 bases each). This CDR3 has 17 amino acids. The V end was cut by 6 bases, the J end by 3 bases, with 20 bases between. Per the germline V gene, CDR1 is SGHNT and CDR2 is YENEEA. The CDR3 reads CASSIFFRGTDTGELFF. DNA of the CDR3: TGTGCCAGCAGTATTTTTTTTCGAGGGACGGACACCGGGGAGCTGTTTTTT.

This clonotype was counted ten times or more. This chain links TRBV29-1 with TRBJ1-4; D is ambiguous. CDR1 is SQVTM, CDR2 ANQGSEA, per germline. The CDR3 has 11 residues. V was shortened by 7 bases and J by 8 bases, with 11 bases between the two germline ends. The CDR3 DNA is TGCAGCGCTGCCTTTAGAGAAAAACTGTTTTTT. It translates to CSAAFREKLFF.

The chain carries TRBV6-5 and TRBJ1-5; maybe TRBD1 (6 bases). This CDR3 is built from 14 residues. V lost 5 bases, J lost 5 bases, and 13 bases lay in between. Germline CDR1 MNHEY, CDR2 SVGAGI. CDR3 nucleotides: TGTGCCAGCAGTGCACAGGGAGCCTATCAGCCCCAGCATTTT. Its translation: CASSAQGAYQPQHF.

This clonotype was counted many times. The gene calls are TRBV5-1 and TRBJ2-5; D gene unclear. There are 11 residues in the CDR3. The germline V gene encodes CDR1 SGHRS and CDR2 YFSETQ. Trimming stripped 6 bases from V and 5 bases from J, with 8 bases between. The CDR3 DNA is TGCGCCAGCACCCTAGAGGAGACCCAGTACTTC. It encodes CASTLEETQYF.

This clonotype was recorded many times. The rearrangement links TRBV7-9 to TRBJ2-3, with TRBD2 as a possible D gene (5 bases). The CDR3 covers 15 residues. The V gene lost 2 bases and the J gene lost 0 bases, with 9 bases spanning the gap. The germline gives CDR1 SEHNR, CDR2 FQNEAQ (reference sequence). The CDR3 loop is CASSLMLASTDTQYF. As DNA, the CDR3 is TGTGCCAGCAGCTTAATGCTAGCTAGCACAGATACGCAGTATTTT.

The chain carries TRBV6-2 or TRBV6-3 and TRBJ2-1; D is ambiguous. Germline V CDR1 and CDR2: MNHEY, SVGEGT. The V gene lost 4 bases and the J gene lost 11 bases, with 18 bases spanning the gap. The CDR3 has 14 amino acids. The CDR3: CASSSPTLIQKQFF. In nucleotides, the CDR3 is TGTGCCAGCAGTTCTCCCACCCTCATCCAAAAGCAGTTCTTC.

This clonotype was observed a few times. V gene TRBV7-2 combines with J gene TRBJ2-3; 11 bases align to TRBD2. V lost 2 bases to trimming and J lost 4 bases; unmatched junction nucleotides: 17. Germline CDR1 SGHTA, CDR2 FQGNSA. The CDR3 consists of 20 residues. The CDR3 sequence: CASSLMPVSRGSGGADTQYF. CDR3 bases: TGTGCCAGCAGCTTAATGCCCGTTTCAAGGGGTAGCGGGGGGGCAGATACGCAGTATTTT.

Notes on this clonotype: It may be a read error: a sequence one base away is much more abundant. The V gene is TRBV5-1, the J gene TRBJ2-3; D not certain. Trimming removed 4 bases from V and 6 bases from J, with 9 bases in between. The CDR3 consists of 12 residues. CDR1 and CDR2 (germline): SGHRS, YFSETQ. CDR3 in DNA: TGCGCCAGCAGCGATATTAGGGATACGCAGTATTTT. This encodes CASSDIRDTQYF.

V is TRBV29-1 and J is TRBJ1-6; TRBD1 aligns across 11 bases. Germline loops: CDR1 SQVTM, CDR2 ANQGSEA. The trim removed 5 bases at V and 8 bases at J, leaving 5 bases unmatched. There are 14 residues in the CDR3. The CDR3, as DNA: TGCAGCGTTCGGACAGGGGGCGTCGATTCACCCCTCCACTTT. It yields the protein CSVRTGGVDSPLHF.